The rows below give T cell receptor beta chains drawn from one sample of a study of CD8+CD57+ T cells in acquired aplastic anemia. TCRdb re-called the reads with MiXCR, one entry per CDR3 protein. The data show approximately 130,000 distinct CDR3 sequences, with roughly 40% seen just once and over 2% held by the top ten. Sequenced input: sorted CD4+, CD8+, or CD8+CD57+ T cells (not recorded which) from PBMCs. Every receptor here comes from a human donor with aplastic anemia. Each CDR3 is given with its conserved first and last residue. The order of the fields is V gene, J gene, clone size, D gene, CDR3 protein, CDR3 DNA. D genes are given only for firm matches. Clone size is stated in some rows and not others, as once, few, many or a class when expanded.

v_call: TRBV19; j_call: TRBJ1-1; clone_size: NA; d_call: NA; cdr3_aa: CASSVEGRRTEAFF; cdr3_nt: TGTGCCAGTAGTGTTGAGGGAAGGAGGACTGAAGCTTTCTTT
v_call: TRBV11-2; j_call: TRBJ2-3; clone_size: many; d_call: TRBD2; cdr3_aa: CASSGGLAGTPPGTQYF; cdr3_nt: TGTGCCAGCAGCGGGGGACTAGCGGGAACCCCCCCAGGGACGCAGTATTTT
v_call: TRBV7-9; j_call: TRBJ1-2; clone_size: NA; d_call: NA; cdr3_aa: CASSFGGSYGYTF; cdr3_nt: TGTGCCAGCAGCTTTGGGGGATCCTATGGCTACACCTTC
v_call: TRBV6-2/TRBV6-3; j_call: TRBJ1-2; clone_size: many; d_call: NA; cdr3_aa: CASSYPATTSKGPNYGYTF; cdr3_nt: TGTGCCAGCAGTTACCCGGCAACGACGTCGAAAGGTCCTAACTATGGCTACACCTTC
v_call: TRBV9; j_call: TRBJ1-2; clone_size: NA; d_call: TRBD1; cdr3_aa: CASSPRTGDRGGYTF; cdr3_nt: TGTGCCAGCAGCCCCCGGACAGGGGATCGGGGTGGCTACACCTTC
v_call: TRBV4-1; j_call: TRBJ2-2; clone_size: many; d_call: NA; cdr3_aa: CASSQVVVLAGELFF; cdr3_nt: TGCGCCAGCAGCCAAGTTGTAGTATTGGCCGGGGAGCTGTTTTTT
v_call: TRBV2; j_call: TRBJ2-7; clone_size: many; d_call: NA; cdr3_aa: CASRNYEQYF; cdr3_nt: TGTGCCAGCAGGAACTACGAGCAGTACTTC
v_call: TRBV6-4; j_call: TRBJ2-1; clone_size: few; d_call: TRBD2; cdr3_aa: CASSALQGGGLYNEQFF; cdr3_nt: TGTGCCAGCAGTGCCCTACAAGGCGGGGGGCTATACAATGAGCAGTTCTTC
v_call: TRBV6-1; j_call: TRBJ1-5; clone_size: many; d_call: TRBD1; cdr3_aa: CASKTGVDQPQHF; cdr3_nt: TGTGCCAGCAAGACAGGGGTCGATCAGCCCCAGCATTTT
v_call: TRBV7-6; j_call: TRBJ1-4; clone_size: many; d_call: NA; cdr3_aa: CASSSSTGRGREKLFF; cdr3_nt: TGTGCCAGCAGCTCTTCCACTGGCAGGGGACGGGAAAAACTGTTTTTT
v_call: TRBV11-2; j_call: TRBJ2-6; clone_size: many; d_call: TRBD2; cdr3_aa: CASSLGGGLGANVLTF; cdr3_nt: TGTGCCAGCAGCTTAGGCGGGGGGCTCGGGGCCAACGTCCTGACTTTC
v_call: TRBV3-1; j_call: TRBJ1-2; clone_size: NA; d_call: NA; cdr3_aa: CAGSLGPRVGYTF; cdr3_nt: TGTGCCGGCAGCCTCGGGCCCCGAGTAGGGTACACCTTC
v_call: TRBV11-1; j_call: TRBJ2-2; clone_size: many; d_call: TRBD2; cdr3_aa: CASSGRDGVVTGKELFF; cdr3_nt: TGTGCCAGCAGCGGGAGGGACGGAGTCGTCACCGGGAAGGAGCTGTTTTTT
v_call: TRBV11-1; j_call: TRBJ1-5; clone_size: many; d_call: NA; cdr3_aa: CASSLESGQPQHF; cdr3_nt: TGTGCCAGCAGCTTAGAGTCGGGTCAGCCCCAGCATTTT
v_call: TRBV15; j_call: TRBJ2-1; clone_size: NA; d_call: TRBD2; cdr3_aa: CATRTSPYNEQFF; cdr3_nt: TGTGCCACTCGGACTAGCCCCTACAATGAGCAGTTCTTC
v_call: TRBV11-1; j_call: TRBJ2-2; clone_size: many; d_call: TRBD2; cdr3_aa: CASRGSPGGSNTGELFF; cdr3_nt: TGTGCCAGCAGAGGGTCCCCGGGGGGGTCGAACACCGGGGAGCTGTTTTTT
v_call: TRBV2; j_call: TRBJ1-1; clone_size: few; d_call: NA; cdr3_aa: CAISERDGNTEAFF; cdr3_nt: TGTGCCATCAGTGAGAGAGACGGGAACACTGAAGCTTTCTTT
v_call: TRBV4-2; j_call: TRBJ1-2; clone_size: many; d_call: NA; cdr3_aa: CASSQDYRDGYGYTF; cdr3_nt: TGTGCCAGCAGCCAAGATTACAGGGACGGCTATGGCTACACCTTC
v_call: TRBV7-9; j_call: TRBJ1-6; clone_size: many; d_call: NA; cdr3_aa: CASSFGTGSTLRSPLHF; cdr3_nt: TGTGCCAGCAGCTTCGGTACGGGTTCTACCCTGCGCTCACCCCTCCACTTT
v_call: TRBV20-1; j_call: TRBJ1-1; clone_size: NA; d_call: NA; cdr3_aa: CSARRMNTEAFF; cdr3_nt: TGCAGTGCTAGAAGGATGAACACTGAAGCTTTCTTT
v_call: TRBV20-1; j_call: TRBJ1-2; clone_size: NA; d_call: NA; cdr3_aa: CSAGRRGAYGYTF; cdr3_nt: TGCAGTGCCGGACGGCGAGGGGCCTATGGCTACACCTTC
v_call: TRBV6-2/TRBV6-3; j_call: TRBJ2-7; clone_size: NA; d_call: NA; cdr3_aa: CASRAGEQYF; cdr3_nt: TGTGCCAGCAGGGCGGGCGAGCAGTACTTC
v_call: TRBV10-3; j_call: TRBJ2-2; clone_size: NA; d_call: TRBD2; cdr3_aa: CAISDLGLAGVVAGELFF; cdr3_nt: TGTGCCATCAGTGACCTGGGACTAGCGGGGGTAGTGGCCGGGGAGCTGTTTTTT
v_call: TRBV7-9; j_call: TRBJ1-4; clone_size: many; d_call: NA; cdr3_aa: CASSLALGLSDEKLFF; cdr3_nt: TGTGCCAGCAGCTTAGCGTTGGGTCTAAGCGATGAAAAACTGTTTTTT
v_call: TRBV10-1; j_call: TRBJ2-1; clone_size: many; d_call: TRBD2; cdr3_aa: CASSEQRGGNEQFF; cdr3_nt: TGCGCCAGCAGTGAACAGCGGGGGGGGAATGAGCAGTTCTTC
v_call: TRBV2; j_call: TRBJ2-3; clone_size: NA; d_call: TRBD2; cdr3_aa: CASSERGTDTQYF; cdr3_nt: TGTGCCAGCAGTGAGCGGGGGACAGATACGCAGTATTTT
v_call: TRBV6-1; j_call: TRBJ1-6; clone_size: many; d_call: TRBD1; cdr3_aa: CASSSDRASYNSPLHF; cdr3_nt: TGTGCCAGCAGTTCCGACAGGGCTTCCTATAATTCACCCCTCCACTTT
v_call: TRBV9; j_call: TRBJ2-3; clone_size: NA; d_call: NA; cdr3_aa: CANSNTGTQYF; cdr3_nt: TGTGCCAACAGCAACACAGGTACGCAGTATTTT
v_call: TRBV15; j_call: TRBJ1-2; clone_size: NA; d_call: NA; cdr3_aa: CATGEVNYGYTF; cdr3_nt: TGTGCCACGGGGGAGGTAAACTATGGCTACACCTTC
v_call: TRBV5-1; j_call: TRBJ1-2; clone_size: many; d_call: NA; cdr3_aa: CASSLKDYGYTF; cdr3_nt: TGCGCCAGCAGCTTGAAGGACTATGGCTACACCTTC
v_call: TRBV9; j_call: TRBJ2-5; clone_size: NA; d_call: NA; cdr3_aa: CASSVVVPYGVGETQYF; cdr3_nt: TGTGCCAGCAGCGTAGTAGTCCCCTACGGGGTAGGGGAGACCCAGTACTTC
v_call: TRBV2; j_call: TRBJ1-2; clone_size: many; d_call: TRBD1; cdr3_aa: CASRAPGTGGADGYTF; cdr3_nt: TGTGCCAGCAGAGCTCCCGGGACAGGGGGCGCAGATGGCTACACCTTC
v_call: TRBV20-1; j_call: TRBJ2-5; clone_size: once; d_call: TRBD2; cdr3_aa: CSALAGGQETQYF; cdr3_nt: TGCAGTGCCTTAGCGGGGGGGCAAGAGACCCAGTACTTC
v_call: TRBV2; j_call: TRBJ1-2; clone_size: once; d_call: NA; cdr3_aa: CASSERNYGYTF; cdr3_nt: TGTGCCAGCAGTGAACGGAACTATGGCTACACCTTC
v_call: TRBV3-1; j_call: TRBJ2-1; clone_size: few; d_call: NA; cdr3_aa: CASSQEGSRAYNEQFF; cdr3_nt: TGTGCCAGCAGCCAAGAAGGTAGCAGAGCCTACAATGAGCAGTTCTTC
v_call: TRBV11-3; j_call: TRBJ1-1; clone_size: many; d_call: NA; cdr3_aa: CASSPDGGRGSTEAFF; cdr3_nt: TGTGCCAGCAGCCCGGACGGGGGGCGCGGAAGCACTGAAGCTTTCTTT
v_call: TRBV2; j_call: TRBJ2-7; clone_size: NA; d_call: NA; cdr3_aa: CASSDRTYEQYF; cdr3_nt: TGTGCCAGCAGTGACAGAACCTACGAGCAGTACTTC
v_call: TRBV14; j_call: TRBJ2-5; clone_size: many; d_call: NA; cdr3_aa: CASSPGRAMAQYF; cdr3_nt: TGTGCCAGCAGCCCCGGACGGGCAATGGCCCAGTACTTC
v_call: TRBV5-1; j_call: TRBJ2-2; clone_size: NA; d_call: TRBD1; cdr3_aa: CASSTSLQGRLTGELFF; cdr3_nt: TGCGCCAGCAGCACCTCCCTACAGGGGCGGCTCACCGGGGAGCTGTTTTTT
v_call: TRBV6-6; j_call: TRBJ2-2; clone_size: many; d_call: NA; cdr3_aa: CASSYSNNGELFF; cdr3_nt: TGTGCCAGCAGTTACTCGAATAACGGGGAGCTGTTTTTT
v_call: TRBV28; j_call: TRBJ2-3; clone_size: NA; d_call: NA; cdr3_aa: CASNRYQGYTDTQYF; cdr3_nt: TGTGCCAGCAATAGGTATCAAGGGTACACAGATACGCAGTATTTT
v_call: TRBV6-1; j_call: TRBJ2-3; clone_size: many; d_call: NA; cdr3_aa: CASSLGPPADTQYF; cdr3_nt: TGTGCCAGCAGCCTGGGGCCCCCCGCAGATACGCAGTATTTT
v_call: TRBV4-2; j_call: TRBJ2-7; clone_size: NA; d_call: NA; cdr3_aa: CASSQEFGTSSDEQYF; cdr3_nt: TGTGCCAGCAGCCAAGAATTCGGGACCTCGTCCGACGAGCAGTACTTC
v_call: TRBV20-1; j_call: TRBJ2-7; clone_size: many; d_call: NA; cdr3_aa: CSAPGGARAGEQYF; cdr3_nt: TGCAGTGCTCCTGGAGGGGCCAGGGCTGGCGAGCAGTACTTC
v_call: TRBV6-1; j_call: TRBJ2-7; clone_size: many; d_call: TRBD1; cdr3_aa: CASSRAWATGAGDEQYF; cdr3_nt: TGTGCCAGCAGTCGCGCATGGGCGACAGGGGCAGGGGACGAGCAGTACTTC
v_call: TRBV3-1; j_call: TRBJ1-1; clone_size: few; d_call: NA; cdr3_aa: CASSPDTDSLNTEAFF; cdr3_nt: TGTGCCAGCAGCCCAGATACCGACAGCTTGAACACTGAAGCTTTCTTT
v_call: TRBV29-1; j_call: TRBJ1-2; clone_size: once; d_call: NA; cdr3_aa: CSALDRSYGYTF; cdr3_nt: TGCAGCGCCCTGGACCGGAGCTATGGCTACACCTTC
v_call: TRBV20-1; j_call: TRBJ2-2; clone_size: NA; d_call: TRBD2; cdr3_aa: CSARSLAGITGELFF; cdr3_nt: TGCAGTGCTAGGTCGCTAGCGGGGATCACCGGGGAGCTGTTTTTT
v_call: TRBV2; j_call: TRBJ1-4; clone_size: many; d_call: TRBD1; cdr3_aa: CASRPGTGENEKLFF; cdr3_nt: TGTGCCAGCAGGCCCGGGACAGGGGAGAATGAAAAACTGTTTTTT
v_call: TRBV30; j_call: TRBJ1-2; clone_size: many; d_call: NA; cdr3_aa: CAWSVGLFYGYTF; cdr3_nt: TGTGCCTGGAGTGTAGGCCTATTCTATGGCTACACCTTC
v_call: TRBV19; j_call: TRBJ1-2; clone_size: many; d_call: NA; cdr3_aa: CASSTDRDYGYTF; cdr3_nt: TGTGCCAGTAGCACGGACAGAGACTATGGCTACACCTTC
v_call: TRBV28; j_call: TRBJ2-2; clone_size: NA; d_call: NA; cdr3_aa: CASSTRDAGVGELFF; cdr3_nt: TGTGCCAGCAGTACAAGGGACGCCGGTGTTGGGGAGCTGTTTTTT
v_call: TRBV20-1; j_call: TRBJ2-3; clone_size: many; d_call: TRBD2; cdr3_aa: CSAPRLAGGPPDTQYF; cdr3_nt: TGCAGTGCCCCCCGACTAGCGGGGGGGCCCCCAGATACGCAGTATTTT
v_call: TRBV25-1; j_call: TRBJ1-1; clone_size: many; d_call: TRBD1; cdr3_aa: CASSPLWGQMNTEALF; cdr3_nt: TGTGCCAGCAGTCCCCTATGGGGACAGATGAACACTGAAGCTCTCTTT